These 17 T cell receptor beta chains originate from one sample sequenced in a study of T cell responses to AZD1222 COVID-19 vaccine. Here immunoSEQ multiplex PCR was the method, and the copy in TCRdb shows in-frame clones only, minus some. The sample includes 170,000 or so clones, roughly 87% of them seen just once. Sequencing was performed on peripheral blood, taken on day 0 of AZD1222 vaccination. The receptors come from an adult in good health.

The CDR3: CASSLLTGANTEAFF. DNA for the CDR3: TGTGCCAGCAGCTTACTTACGGGGGCCAACACTGAAGCTTTCTTT. The chain couples TRBV7-7 to TRBJ1-1, with a tentative D call TRBD1 (6 bases). V gave up 2 bases and J gave up 2 bases, with 12 bases separating them. Germline V gene sequence: CDR1 SSHAT, CDR2 FNYEAQ (reference sequence). The CDR3 extends over 15 amino acids.

The V gene is TRBV19, the J gene TRBJ2-6; no clear D. V was pared by 3 bases and J by 2 bases, with 8 bases between. There are 15 residues in the CDR3. Germline V gene sequence: CDR1 LNHDA, CDR2 SQIVND (reference sequence). The DNA of the CDR3 is TGTGCCAGTAGTATCGTCAGTACTGGGGCCAACGTCCTGACTTTC. It yields the protein CASSIVSTGANVLTF.

The V gene is TRBV19, the J gene TRBJ2-3; TRBD2 aligns across 11 bases. CDR1 and CDR2 from the germline V gene are LNHDA and SQIVND (reference sequence). The length of the CDR3 is 18 residues. Trimming removed 5 bases from V and 4 bases from J; junction bases left unmatched: 14. The CDR3 region is CASSPGTSGSRPADTQYF. The CDR3 DNA sequence: TGTGCCAGTAGTCCAGGGACTAGCGGATCGCGGCCCGCAGATACGCAGTATTTT.

This rearrangement joins TRBV2 to TRBJ1-3; D is ambiguous. The CDR3 length is 12 residues. Trimming took off 3 bases at V and 4 bases at J, with 4 bases between the two ends. Looked up from germline, CDR1 is SNHLY and CDR2 is FYNNEI. The CDR3, as DNA: TGTGCCAGCAGTGATCAGGGAAACACCATATATTTT. It codes for CASSDQGNTIYF.

V gene TRBV5-1 combines with J gene TRBJ2-3, with 7 nucleotides matching TRBD2. V lost 1 base and J lost 6; bases outside the gene matches: 5. The CDR3 contains 14 residues. Germline V gene sequence: CDR1 SGHRS, CDR2 YFSETQ. CDR3 DNA: TGCGCCAGCAGCTTGTTGGCGGGAGAGGATACGCAGTATTTT. Translating gives CASSLLAGEDTQYF.

This clone was observed at least ten times. This chain links TRBV7-9 with TRBJ1-6; D is uncertain. Trimming removed 1 base from V and 3 bases from J, with 10 bases in between. The CDR3 runs 16 residues. Germline V gene lookup returns CDR1 SEHNR and CDR2 FQNEAQ (reference sequence). DNA of the CDR3: TGTGCCAGCAGCTTAGGAGCGGGATTCTATAATTCACCCCTCCACTTT. It translates to CASSLGAGFYNSPLHF.

CDR3 sequence (DNA): TGTGCCAGCAGGTTCACAGGCCGGATTAATGAGCAGTTCTTC. Translation gives CASRFTGRINEQFF. The chain recombines TRBV27 with TRBJ2-1; perhaps TRBD1 as D (5 bases). The CDR3 has 14 amino acids. From germline, CDR1 is MNHEY and CDR2 SMNVEV (reference sequence). The V and J ends lost 6 bases and 7 bases respectively, with 16 bases between them.

The chain links TRBV29-1 to TRBJ1-5, with 8 nucleotides matching TRBD1. The germline gives CDR1 SQVTM, CDR2 ANQGSEA. This CDR3 has 13 amino acids. The J segment lost 4 bases and the V segment lost 6 bases, leaving 5 bases of the junction unmatched. In DNA, the CDR3 is TGCAGCGTCGCTGACAGGGGTAATCAGCCCCAGCATTTT. Translation: CSVADRGNQPQHF.

The chain employs TRBV21-1 and TRBJ1-5; TRBD1 reflects the table's D call only, with no check against the DNA. TRBV21-1 is termed a pseudogene. The CDR3 spans 15 residues. CDR3 nucleotide sequence: TGTGCCAGCAGCAAAAACAGACGGATCAATCAGCCCCAGCATTTT. This codes for CASSKNRRINQPQHF.

The rearrangement uses TRBV28 and TRBJ1-3; 9 bases fit TRBD1. V was pared by 2 bases and J by 0 bases, with 14 bases of the junction left unmatched. The CDR3 spans 20 residues. Germline V gene sequence: CDR1 MDHEN, CDR2 SYDVKM. CDR3 amino acids: CASSLVRTGDFLSSGNTIYF. CDR3 sequence (DNA): TGTGCCAGCAGTTTAGTCAGGACAGGGGACTTCCTGAGCTCTGGAAACACCATATATTTT.

The genes are TRBV6-5 and TRBJ1-1, with TRBD1 as a possible D gene (6 bases). The germline gives CDR1 MNHEY, CDR2 SVGAGI. Trimming cost V 6 bases and J 5 bases, with 19 bases left between them. This CDR3 region has 15 residues. The CDR3 region is CASSLSGQTGTEAFF. The CDR3 DNA sequence: TGTGCCAGCAGCCTTTCTGGACAGACGGGGACTGAAGCTTTCTTT.

This clone was picked up one time. The J gene is TRBJ1-4, the V gene TRBV19; unclear D gene. Germline lookup yields CDR1 LNHDA and CDR2 SQIVND (reference sequence). V lost 7 bases to trimming and J lost 8 bases, with 20 bases between them. This CDR3 region has 15 residues. The chain's CDR3 is CASKEGRSLREKLFF. The DNA for the CDR3 is TGTGCCAGTAAAGAGGGAAGGTCCTTGCGAGAAAAACTGTTTTTT. Looking up the rest from reference TRBV19 and TRBJ1-4 gives the full variable domain: DGGITQSPKYLFRKEGQNVTLSCEQNLNHDAMYWYRQDPGQGLRLIYYSQIVNDFQKGDIAEGYSVSREKKESFPLTVTSAQKNPTAFYLCASKEGRSLREKLFFGSGTQLSVL.

The gene calls are TRBV5-8 and TRBJ2-7; 8 bases are shared with TRBD1. The CDR3 contains 12 residues. Germline V gene data show CDR1 as SGHTS and CDR2 as YDEGEE. V dropped 4 bases and J dropped 9; count of bases not matched to a gene: 6. CDR3 protein: CASSKQGVVQYF. CDR3 DNA sequence: TGTGCCAGCAGCAAACAGGGGGTTGTGCAGTACTTC.

V gene TRBV6-5 combines with J gene TRBJ2-7, with D perhaps TRBD2 (7 bases). Looked up from germline, CDR1 is MNHEY and CDR2 is SVGAGI. The CDR3 spans 15 residues. The V end lost 8 bases, the J end lost 1 base, and 18 bases lay between the germline ends. Here the CDR3 DNA reads TGTGCCAGCTCAGGGGCGGGAGAGGCTTCCTACGAGCAGTACTTC. Protein: CASSGAGEASYEQYF.

This rearrangement joins TRBV9 to TRBJ1-6, with D unclear. V dropped 4 bases and J dropped 7 bases, with 12 bases sitting between them. The CDR3 is 14 amino acids. The germline V gene has CDR1 SGDLS and CDR2 YYNGEE. The CDR3 DNA follows: TGTGCCAGCAGCCCCGGGGTGGCCAATTCACCCCTCCACTTT. This sequence encodes CASSPGVANSPLHF. The whole variable domain, filled in from reference TRBV9 and TRBJ1-6, reads DSGVTQTPKHLITATGQRVTLRCSPRSGDLSVYWYQQSLDQGLQFLIQYYNGEERAKGNILERFSAQQFPDLHSELNLSSLELGDSALYFCASSPGVANSPLHFGNGTRLTVT.

The chain is built from TRBV4-2 and TRBJ1-5; no definite D call. This CDR3 spans 14 amino acids. The V gene's germline CDR1 is LGHNA and CDR2 YNFKEQ. V lost 4 bases to trimming and J lost 11 bases, with 18 bases between them. In nucleotides, the CDR3 is TGTGCCAGCAGCCTCGGCCCCCATCTGCCAGCCCAGCATTTT. It codes for CASSLGPHLPAQHF.

The V and J genes are TRBV2 and TRBJ2-7; weak D call: TRBD2 (5 bases). Germline V gene sequence: CDR1 SNHLY, CDR2 FYNNEI. V lost 4 bases and J 7 bases, leaving 14 bases between the germline ends. The CDR3 is 13 amino acids. The CDR3 bases are TGTGCCAGCAGTGTCGCGGGCCTGGGGGAGCAGTACTTC. It specifies CASSVAGLGEQYF.